The rows below give T cell receptor beta chains drawn from one sample of a study of cytomegalovirus exposure and HLA in healthy donors. TCRdb keeps only in-frame clones here, not all; method: immunoSEQ multiplex PCR. This table has about 200,000 clones, about 80% appearing once. Sequences were obtained from PBMCs. These receptors all stem from a middle-aged woman in good health and CMV-seronegative. Each CDR3 is given with its conserved first and last residue. D genes are given only for firm matches. Rows give clone size only sometimes, using once, few, many, or a class for an expanded clone.

v_gene: TRBV6-1
d_gene: TRBD2
j_gene: TRBJ2-1
abundance: -
len: 20
CDR3nt: TGTGCCAGCAGTGAAGCGGGGACTAGCGGGAGGGCGTTGTATTACAATGAGCAGTTCTTC
CDR3aa: CASSEAGTSGRALYYNEQFF

v_gene: TRBV2
d_gene: TRBD1
j_gene: TRBJ2-2
abundance: -
len: 15
CDR3nt: TGTGCCAGCAGTCAACAGGGGATATCCACCGGGGAGCTGTTTTTT
CDR3aa: CASSQQGISTGELFF

v_gene: TRBV10-3
d_gene: TRBD2
j_gene: TRBJ2-3
abundance: -
len: 13
CDR3nt: TGTGCCATCAGGGAAGCGGGAGGCGATACGCAGTATTTT
CDR3aa: CAIREAGGDTQYF

v_gene: TRBV7-9
d_gene: -
j_gene: TRBJ1-1
abundance: -
len: 11
CDR3nt: TGTGCCAGCGGGAGGAACACTGAAGCTTTCTTT
CDR3aa: CASGRNTEAFF

v_gene: TRBV7-9
d_gene: TRBD1
j_gene: TRBJ1-3
abundance: -
len: 16
CDR3nt: TGTGCCAGCAGGTGGACAGGGTCGGACGCTGGAAACACCATATATTTT
CDR3aa: CASRWTGSDAGNTIYF

v_gene: TRBV11-1
d_gene: -
j_gene: TRBJ1-1
abundance: -
len: 15
CDR3nt: TGTGCCAGCAGCTTAGTGGTACAGGGAGGGACTGAAGCTTTCTTT
CDR3aa: CASSLVVQGGTEAFF

v_gene: TRBV6-6
d_gene: -
j_gene: TRBJ1-2
abundance: few
len: 13
CDR3nt: TGTGCCAGCAGTCAACATAACCGGGTTGGCTACACCTTC
CDR3aa: CASSQHNRVGYTF

v_gene: TRBV11-3
d_gene: TRBD1
j_gene: TRBJ1-2
abundance: -
len: 15
CDR3nt: TGTGCCAGCAGCCTGACGGGACAGGGTTTGGGGGGCTACACCTTC
CDR3aa: CASSLTGQGLGGYTF

v_gene: TRBV30
d_gene: -
j_gene: TRBJ2-3
abundance: -
len: 13
CDR3nt: TGTGCCTGGACAGGGATCGGCACAGATACGCAGTATTTT
CDR3aa: CAWTGIGTDTQYF

v_gene: TRBV21-1
d_gene: -
j_gene: TRBJ2-7
abundance: few
len: 18
CDR3nt: TGTGCCAGCAGCATGGGACTAGCGGGAGGGAATAAGGTCTACGAGCAGTACTTC
CDR3aa: CASSMGLAGGNKVYEQYF

v_gene: TRBV7-9
d_gene: TRBD2
j_gene: TRBJ2-3
abundance: few
len: 17
CDR3nt: TGTGCCAGCAGCGACGTGGTTACTAGCGGGACTACAGATACGCAGTATTTT
CDR3aa: CASSDVVTSGTTDTQYF

v_gene: TRBV2
d_gene: -
j_gene: TRBJ1-4
abundance: few
len: 15
CDR3nt: TGTGCCAGCAGTGCCGTCGGGGTGTCTGGGGAAAAACTGTTTTTT
CDR3aa: CASSAVGVSGEKLFF

v_gene: TRBV7-8
d_gene: TRBD1
j_gene: TRBJ1-5
abundance: once
len: 16
CDR3nt: TGTGCCAGCAGCTCATGGCTGGACAGGGTCATTCAGCCCCAGCATTTT
CDR3aa: CASSSWLDRVIQPQHF

v_gene: TRBV30
d_gene: -
j_gene: TRBJ1-2
abundance: few
len: 13
CDR3nt: TGTGCCTCTATTCTCGGAGCCGGTATCGGCTACACCTTC
CDR3aa: CASILGAGIGYTF

v_gene: TRBV5-1
d_gene: TRBD1
j_gene: TRBJ2-1
abundance: once
len: 18
CDR3nt: TGCGCCAGCAGCTTGGTACAGGGGTCGAGTAGTTCCTACAATGAGCAGTTCTTC
CDR3aa: CASSLVQGSSSSYNEQFF

v_gene: TRBV29-1
d_gene: -
j_gene: TRBJ2-1
abundance: -
len: 13
CDR3nt: TGCAGCGTTGATGGAGCAGGGAACAATGAGCAGTTCTTC
CDR3aa: CSVDGAGNNEQFF

v_gene: TRBV5-8
d_gene: TRBD1
j_gene: TRBJ1-2
abundance: -
len: 13
CDR3nt: TGTGCCAGCAGCTTCCGGGACAGGGGGGGCTACACCTTC
CDR3aa: CASSFRDRGGYTF

v_gene: TRBV7-9
d_gene: -
j_gene: TRBJ2-6
abundance: -
len: 15
CDR3nt: TGTGCCAGCAGCTTAATGGGCGCTGGGGCCAACGTCCTGACTTTC
CDR3aa: CASSLMGAGANVLTF

v_gene: TRBV4-2
d_gene: TRBD2
j_gene: TRBJ2-4
abundance: -
len: 19
CDR3nt: TGTGCCAGCAGCCAGGGGACTAGCGGGAGCTCTCTAGCCAAAAACATTCAGTACTTC
CDR3aa: CASSQGTSGSSLAKNIQYF

v_gene: TRBV6-1
d_gene: TRBD2
j_gene: TRBJ2-1
abundance: once
len: 15
CDR3nt: TGTGCCAGCAGTGGGGCTAGCGGGTCGAGGTATGAGCAGTTCTTC
CDR3aa: CASSGASGSRYEQFF

v_gene: TRBV2
d_gene: -
j_gene: TRBJ1-5
abundance: -
len: 17
CDR3nt: TGTGCCAGCAGTGAAGGGGGGAGGGGCCCTGATTTAATACCCCAGCATTTT
CDR3aa: CASSEGGRGPDLIPQHF

v_gene: TRBV18
d_gene: TRBD1
j_gene: TRBJ2-4
abundance: -
len: 14
CDR3nt: TGTGCCAGCTCACCAGGACAGGGAAAAAACATTCAGTACTTC
CDR3aa: CASSPGQGKNIQYF

v_gene: TRBV30
d_gene: TRBD1
j_gene: TRBJ2-7
abundance: -
len: 13
CDR3nt: TGTGCCGTCCGTTGGGACAGCTACGGTGAGCAGTACTTC
CDR3aa: CAVRWDSYGEQYF

v_gene: TRBV5-4
d_gene: -
j_gene: TRBJ2-3
abundance: -
len: 15
CDR3nt: TGTGCCAGCAGCTTGAACAGAGTAATGACAGATACGCAGTATTTT
CDR3aa: CASSLNRVMTDTQYF

v_gene: TRBV7-9
d_gene: TRBD1
j_gene: TRBJ2-1
abundance: -
len: 15
CDR3nt: TGTGCCAGCAGCTCAACAGGGGAAAGGGTCAATGAGCAGTTCTTC
CDR3aa: CASSSTGERVNEQFF

v_gene: TRBV7-2
d_gene: TRBD2
j_gene: TRBJ2-3
abundance: -
len: 16
CDR3nt: TGTGCCAGCAGCTTTTTACTAGCGGGAAGCACAGATACGCAGTATTTT
CDR3aa: CASSFLLAGSTDTQYF

v_gene: TRBV18
d_gene: -
j_gene: TRBJ2-7
abundance: -
len: 15
CDR3nt: TGTGCCAGCTCACTGACGCTAGGAGAATCCTACGAGCAGTACTTC
CDR3aa: CASSLTLGESYEQYF

v_gene: TRBV4-3
d_gene: TRBD1
j_gene: TRBJ2-1
abundance: once
len: 18
CDR3nt: TGCGCCAGCAGCCAAGATACAGGGACAGGGGGCTTCCACAATGAGCAGTTCTTC
CDR3aa: CASSQDTGTGGFHNEQFF

v_gene: TRBV19
d_gene: -
j_gene: TRBJ1-2
abundance: -
len: 15
CDR3nt: TGTGCCAGTAGTATAGGCCGGGGGGGGAACTATGGCTACACCTTC
CDR3aa: CASSIGRGGNYGYTF

v_gene: TRBV7-2
d_gene: TRBD1
j_gene: TRBJ2-3
abundance: -
len: 15
CDR3nt: TGTGCCAGCAGCTCGCTGGGACAGTTCACAGATACGCAGTATTTT
CDR3aa: CASSSLGQFTDTQYF

v_gene: TRBV6-6
d_gene: -
j_gene: TRBJ2-7
abundance: -
len: 14
CDR3nt: TGTGCCAGCAGTTACGGTCGGTTTTCCTACGAGCAGTACTTC
CDR3aa: CASSYGRFSYEQYF

v_gene: TRBV5-1
d_gene: TRBD2
j_gene: TRBJ2-1
abundance: -
len: 15
CDR3nt: TGCGCCAGCAGCTTTCGTACTAGCGGGTCGAATGAGCAGTTCTTC
CDR3aa: CASSFRTSGSNEQFF

v_gene: TRBV5-1
d_gene: -
j_gene: TRBJ2-3
abundance: -
len: 16
CDR3nt: TGCGCCAGCAGCCCTGGAGCCTGGGAGATAGGGGATACGCAGTATTTT
CDR3aa: CASSPGAWEIGDTQYF

v_gene: TRBV27
d_gene: TRBD1
j_gene: TRBJ2-5
abundance: -
len: 13
CDR3nt: TGTGCCAGCAGTTTCAGGGGGCAAGAGACCCAGTACTTC
CDR3aa: CASSFRGQETQYF

v_gene: TRBV9
d_gene: -
j_gene: TRBJ1-1
abundance: -
len: 14
CDR3nt: TGTGCCAGCAGCCAAATACGAGGGTGGACTGAAGCTTTCTTT
CDR3aa: CASSQIRGWTEAFF

v_gene: TRBV19
d_gene: TRBD1
j_gene: TRBJ1-3
abundance: few
len: 16
CDR3nt: TGTGCCAGTAGGGATCGGACAGGAAGCTCTGGAAACACCATATATTTT
CDR3aa: CASRDRTGSSGNTIYF

v_gene: TRBV4-1
d_gene: -
j_gene: TRBJ2-2
abundance: -
len: 15
CDR3nt: TGCGCCAGCAGCCCGCCCGGGGACTACACCGGGGAGCTGTTTTTT
CDR3aa: CASSPPGDYTGELFF

v_gene: TRBV7-2
d_gene: TRBD2
j_gene: TRBJ2-3
abundance: -
len: 17
CDR3nt: TGTGCCAGCAGCTTAGCGCTAGCGGGAGCTAGCACAGATACGCAGTATTTT
CDR3aa: CASSLALAGASTDTQYF

v_gene: TRBV5-1
d_gene: TRBD1
j_gene: TRBJ1-2
abundance: -
len: 16
CDR3nt: TGCGCCAGCAGCCGCTCGGGACAGGGAGATAACTATGGCTACACCTTC
CDR3aa: CASSRSGQGDNYGYTF

v_gene: TRBV9
d_gene: TRBD2
j_gene: TRBJ2-3
abundance: -
len: 18
CDR3nt: TGTGCCAGCAGCCCCGGACTAGCGGGAGGCACCCGTACAGATACGCAGTATTTT
CDR3aa: CASSPGLAGGTRTDTQYF

v_gene: TRBV7-2
d_gene: -
j_gene: TRBJ2-5
abundance: -
len: 14
CDR3nt: TGTGCCAGCAGCCGCTCCCTAGTTCTGGAGACCCAGTACTTC
CDR3aa: CASSRSLVLETQYF

v_gene: TRBV7-2
d_gene: -
j_gene: TRBJ1-1
abundance: -
len: 15
CDR3nt: TGTGCCAGCAGCTTAGGAACCAGGGGATACACTGAAGCTTTCTTT
CDR3aa: CASSLGTRGYTEAFF

v_gene: TRBV7-2
d_gene: -
j_gene: TRBJ1-2
abundance: -
len: 12
CDR3nt: TGTGCCAGCAGTCACCCGGGTAGTGGCTACACCTTC
CDR3aa: CASSHPGSGYTF

v_gene: TRBV7-8
d_gene: -
j_gene: TRBJ2-7
abundance: few
len: 12
CDR3nt: TGTGCCAGCAGCTGGGGTGGGAGCGAGCAGTACTTC
CDR3aa: CASSWGGSEQYF

v_gene: TRBV5-6
d_gene: -
j_gene: TRBJ2-3
abundance: -
len: 15
CDR3nt: TGTGCCAGCAGCCTACAGGCGATAAGCACAGATACGCAGTATTTT
CDR3aa: CASSLQAISTDTQYF

v_gene: TRBV5-1
d_gene: -
j_gene: TRBJ1-3
abundance: -
len: 15
CDR3nt: TGCGCCAGCAGCTTGGAGGCAGGCTCTGGAAACACCATATATTTT
CDR3aa: CASSLEAGSGNTIYF

v_gene: TRBV4-3
d_gene: TRBD1
j_gene: TRBJ1-1
abundance: -
len: 15
CDR3nt: TGCGCCAGCAGCCAAGTCGGGGCAGGGGGCACTGAAGCTTTCTTT
CDR3aa: CASSQVGAGGTEAFF

v_gene: TRBV7-9
d_gene: -
j_gene: TRBJ2-3
abundance: -
len: 16
CDR3nt: TGTGCCAGCAGCTTAGTGCCAGGGCTATACGCAGATACGCAGTATTTT
CDR3aa: CASSLVPGLYADTQYF

v_gene: TRBV7-2
d_gene: -
j_gene: TRBJ1-2
abundance: -
len: 14
CDR3nt: TGTGCCAGCAGCTTAGGTCAGGGCCAGTATGGCTACACCTTC
CDR3aa: CASSLGQGQYGYTF

v_gene: TRBV5-6
d_gene: TRBD2
j_gene: TRBJ2-7
abundance: -
len: 15
CDR3nt: TGTGCCAGCAGCTCAGGACTAGCGGGAACCTACGAGCAGTACTTC
CDR3aa: CASSSGLAGTYEQYF

v_gene: TRBV19
d_gene: TRBD2
j_gene: TRBJ2-1
abundance: -
len: 15
CDR3nt: TGTGCCAGTATGTCTAGCGGGAGCTCCTACAATGAGCAGTTCTTC
CDR3aa: CASMSSGSSYNEQFF

v_gene: TRBV5-5
d_gene: -
j_gene: TRBJ1-1
abundance: -
len: 14
CDR3nt: TGTGCCAGCAGCCCCGGGACACCGAACACTGAAGCTTTCTTT
CDR3aa: CASSPGTPNTEAFF

v_gene: TRBV7-3
d_gene: TRBD1
j_gene: TRBJ2-7
abundance: -
len: 16
CDR3nt: TGTGCCAGCAGCTTAGATGGGACAGGGTCGTCCTACGAGCAGTACTTC
CDR3aa: CASSLDGTGSSYEQYF

v_gene: TRBV6-5
d_gene: -
j_gene: TRBJ1-4
abundance: few
len: 13
CDR3nt: TGTGCCAGCAGTTACTCCACGCAGGAAAAACTGTTTTTT
CDR3aa: CASSYSTQEKLFF

v_gene: TRBV18
d_gene: -
j_gene: TRBJ1-5
abundance: -
len: 14
CDR3nt: TGTGCCAGCTCACCAATGGGGGGGAATCAGCCCCAGCATTTT
CDR3aa: CASSPMGGNQPQHF

v_gene: TRBV29-1
d_gene: -
j_gene: TRBJ1-4
abundance: -
len: 12
CDR3nt: TGCAGCGCCACGGCTGGGGGGGAAAAACTGTTTTTT
CDR3aa: CSATAGGEKLFF

v_gene: TRBV20-1
d_gene: -
j_gene: TRBJ1-1
abundance: -
len: 11
CDR3nt: TGCAGTGCCACCCCGGAGCTTCGGGCTTTCTTT
CDR3aa: CSATPELRAFF